The 19 T cell receptor beta chains given below trace back to one sample, sequenced in a study of T-cell memory formation after mild COVID-19 (dated by TCRdb to the early 2020s). Library generation was performed with 5' RACE. The sequencer was an Illumina NovaSeq 6000. TCRdb reprocessed the public reads (quality trimming at Q25 with fastp, clone calling with MiXCR) and kept in-frame beta chains. Rows with a matching CDR3 protein are joined into one entry that keeps the most common DNA and genes. This sample is represented by about 350,000 distinct CDR3 sequences; roughly an eighth of them were singletons. About 24% of the sample goes to the ten largest clones. The material sequenced was PBMCs or a T cell subset sorted from them (not recorded which). The receptor source for this set is a young man who had mild COVID-19 (a few samples of this study predate the infection). The sample titles of this study are shuffled in the database, so cell type and time point are left out; the donor was told from shared clones.

The rearrangement uses TRBV19 and TRBJ2-6, with D possibly being TRBD1 or TRBD2 (5 bases each). Trimming removed 8 bases at V and 4 bases at J, with 9 bases between. The CDR3 is made up of 13 amino acids. Germline V lookup: CDR1 LNHDA, CDR2 SQIVND (reference sequence). The CDR3 is CASRGIGANVLTF. CDR3 in DNA: TGTGCCAGTCGGGGCATCGGGGCCAACGTCCTGACTTTC. Filled out from reference TRBV19 and TRBJ2-6, the complete variable domain reads DGGITQSPKYLFRKEGQNVTLSCEQNLNHDAMYWYRQDPGQGLRLIYYSQIVNDFQKGDIAEGYSVSREKKESFPLTVTSAQKNPTAFYLCASRGIGANVLTFGAGSRLTVL.

This clonotype was observed a handful of times. This chain links TRBV4-1 with TRBJ2-5; possible D gene TRBD2, 5 bases. The germline V gene encodes CDR1 MGHRA and CDR2 YSYEKL. V dropped 0 bases and J dropped 5 bases, with 16 bases sitting between them. The CDR3 consists of 16 residues. In DNA form, the CDR3 reads TGCGCCAGCAGCCAAGATGGGCTAGGACTGCGGGAGACCCAGTACTTC. It codes for CASSQDGLGLRETQYF.

The chain couples TRBV11-2 to TRBJ2-7; D is ambiguous. CDR1 is SGHAT and CDR2 is FQNNGV in the germline V gene. V shed 3 bases and J shed 3 bases, with 9 bases lying between them. There are 13 residues in the CDR3. CDR3 sequence reads: CASSFSPNYEQYF. The CDR3 bases are TGTGCCAGCAGCTTTTCCCCTAACTACGAGCAGTACTTC.

This clonotype occurred many times. The chain recombines TRBV5-1 with TRBJ1-2; D uncertain. Germline CDR1 and CDR2: SGHRS and YFSETQ. Deletions cut 6 bases from V and 1 base from J, with 10 bases between. This CDR3 spans 13 amino acids. The DNA of the CDR3 is TGCGCCAGCAACTCAGGAGATAACTATGGCTACACCTTC. It encodes CASNSGDNYGYTF.

This clonotype was seen a few times. This rearrangement joins TRBV5-1 to TRBJ1-6; D not certain. V shed 1 base and J shed 7 bases, with 12 bases lying between them. The CDR3 totals 15 residues. Germline assignment: CDR1 SGHRS and CDR2 YFSETQ. CDR3 amino acids: CASSLLQSGNSPLHF. In DNA form, the CDR3 reads TGCGCCAGCAGCTTGCTACAGTCCGGGAATTCACCCCTCCACTTT.

This clonotype showed up just a few times. The rearrangement links TRBV18 to TRBJ2-5; 7 bases agree with TRBD1. CDR3 length: 13 residues. The germline V gene encodes CDR1 KGHSH and CDR2 LQKENI. With 8 bases clipped from V and 0 bases from J, the junction kept 3 bases outside the gene matches. CDR3 residues: CASQTGYQETQYF. CDR3 bases: TGTGCCAGCCAGACAGGGTACCAAGAGACCCAGTACTTC.

This clonotype has only a few counts. This chain uses TRBV4-2 with TRBJ1-2; D is perhaps TRBD1 (5 bases). CDR1 LGHNA and CDR2 YNFKEQ come from the germline V gene. The germline V and J ends were trimmed by 1 base and 2 bases, with 11 bases remaining between them. This CDR3 contains 15 residues. CDR3 DNA sequence: TGTGCCAGCAGCCAAGTAATGACAGACAACTATGGCTACACCTTC. This codes for CASSQVMTDNYGYTF.

The chain has TRBV3-1 and TRBJ2-1; weak D call: TRBD2 (6 bases). Trimming removed 4 bases from V and 8 bases from J, with 15 bases in between. CDR3 size: 14 residues. CDR1 is LGHDT, CDR2 YNNKEL, per germline (reference sequence). CDR3 sequence: CASSRRASSDEQFF. For the CDR3, the DNA is TGTGCCAGCAGCCGGAGGGCTAGTAGCGATGAGCAGTTCTTC.

The rearrangement links TRBV13 to TRBJ1-1; unclear D gene. Per the germline V gene, CDR1 is PRHDT and CDR2 is FYEKMQ (reference sequence). The CDR3 consists of 15 residues. Trimming left V 5 bases short and J 1 base short, with 14 bases between. The CDR3 here is CASSRSRAANTEAFF. The DNA of the CDR3 is TGTGCCAGCAGCCGATCTCGGGCCGCGAACACTGAAGCTTTCTTT.

The chain combines TRBV7-6 with TRBJ2-5; unclear D gene. Per the germline V gene, CDR1 is SGHVS and CDR2 is FNYEAQ. The V end lost 4 bases, the J end lost 8 bases, and 11 bases lay between the germline ends. CDR3 size: 12 residues. This CDR3 reads CASSSSRRTQYF. The CDR3 nucleotides are TGTGCCAGCAGCTCATCGCGGCGAACCCAGTACTTC.

The chain couples TRBV25-1 to TRBJ2-5, with D possibly matching TRBD2 (5 bases). Trimming took off 7 bases at V and 0 bases at J, with 6 bases between the two ends. The CDR3 covers 12 residues. Germline V gene sequence: CDR1 MGHDK, CDR2 SYGVNS. The chain's CDR3 is CASNGNQETQYF. The DNA for the CDR3 is TGTGCCAGCAACGGGAACCAAGAGACCCAGTACTTC.

This clonotype has at least ten counts. The V and J genes are TRBV7-2 and TRBJ2-3; 9 bases agree with TRBD2. CDR1 and CDR2 from the germline V gene are SGHTA and FQGNSA. The V segment lost 3 bases and the J segment 4 bases; nucleotides outside the gene matches: 11. The CDR3 contains 17 residues. As DNA, the CDR3 is TGTGCCAGCAGCTTCGGCGGGGGGGGCCTTAGGGCAGATACGCAGTATTTT. Protein product: CASSFGGGGLRADTQYF.

The chain combines TRBV19 with TRBJ2-5, with D tentatively TRBD1 (5 bases). Germline V gene data show CDR1 as LNHDA and CDR2 as SQIVND (reference sequence). There are 14 residues in the CDR3. V was cut by 1 base and J by 5 bases, with 11 bases left in between. The CDR3 spells CASSIVAGLETQYF. The CDR3 nucleotides read TGTGCCAGTAGTATAGTGGCAGGGCTCGAGACCCAGTACTTC.

This clonotype was seen repeatedly, ten times or more. The chain has TRBV6-2 or TRBV6-3 and TRBJ2-1; 8 bases are a match to TRBD2. Germline-derived CDR1 and CDR2 are MNHEY and SVGEGT. The CDR3 is 16 amino acids. The junction had 2 bases not matched to a gene; V was cut back by 1 base and J by 0 bases. CDR3 in DNA: TGTGCCAGCAGTTACTTGCGGGGGGACTCCTACAATGAGCAGTTCTTC. Residues: CASSYLRGDSYNEQFF.

This clonotype showed up just a few times. The chain recombines TRBV11-2 with TRBJ1-1, with unresolved D. CDR1 is SGHAT and CDR2 is FQNNGV in the germline V gene. The CDR3 contains 14 residues. The ends were cut back, 3 bases at V and 1 base at J, with 9 bases in the middle. In nucleotides, the CDR3 is TGTGCCAGCAGCTTGGTGGAGGGGAACACTGAAGCTTTCTTT. Its protein product is CASSLVEGNTEAFF. Drawing the rest from reference TRBV11-2 and TRBJ1-1, the complete variable domain is EAGVAQSPRYKIIEKRQSVAFWCNPISGHATLYWYQQILGQGPKLLIQFQNNGVVDDSQLPKDRFSAERLKGVDSTLKIQPAKLEDSAVYLCASSLVEGNTEAFFGQGTRLTVV.

The rearrangement uses TRBV12-3 or TRBV12-4 and TRBJ1-6; D ambiguous. The CDR3 spans 16 residues. V was cut by 1 base and J by 10 bases, with 17 bases left in between. DNA of the CDR3: TGTGCCAGCAGTTTAGAGTCTCGGTCAGTAGGCTCACCCCTCCACTTT. It is translated as CASSLESRSVGSPLHF.

This clonotype was found a few times. V gene TRBV5-6 combines with J gene TRBJ1-1; D is unclear. With 5 bases removed from V and 11 bases from J, the gap between germline ends came to 16 bases. Germline CDR1 is SGHDT and CDR2 is YYEEEE. CDR3 length: 12 residues. CDR3: CASSLGSSGAFF. CDR3 DNA: TGTGCCAGCAGTCTAGGGTCCTCTGGGGCTTTCTTT.

The gene calls are TRBV2 and TRBJ2-3; D remains ambiguous. Per germline, CDR1 SNHLY and CDR2 FYNNEI. With 1 base removed from V and 0 bases from J, the gap between germline ends came to 20 bases. This CDR3 spans 19 amino acids. Here the CDR3 reads CASSEGFSAGSSSTDTQYF. CDR3 sequence (DNA): TGTGCCAGCAGTGAAGGATTTTCGGCCGGGTCCTCTAGCACAGATACGCAGTATTTT.

This clonotype was recorded at least ten times. The rearrangement joins TRBV7-7 to TRBJ1-2; D is unclear. Trimming pared 3 bases from V and 6 bases from J, leaving 11 bases between. Germline V gene data show CDR1 as SSHAT and CDR2 as FNYEAQ (reference sequence). This CDR3 has 13 residues. The DNA of the CDR3 is TGTGCCAGCAGCTTCGAGACTACACATGGCTACACCTTC. Residues: CASSFETTHGYTF.